Described below is a single TCR beta chain sequence and its context. Its antigen is unidentified. The PCR had 60 Vbeta and 13 Jbeta primers. TCRdb's table, derived via immunoSEQ multiplex PCR, lists solely in-frame clones and lacks some. This specimen shows over 200,000 clones; the ten leading clones hold less than 1%. This record belongs to a study of cytomegalovirus exposure and HLA in healthy donors. For the study at large: The study placed approximately 81% of its approximately 400 genotyped donors in the Caucasian-associated ancestry cluster. General study points: According to an earlier analysis, most TCR beta V segments yielded productive rearrangements about 90% or about 30% of the time. An analysis that was carried out later associated approximately 17,000 TCR beta sequences with HLA alleles at 0.05 false discovery rate.

There are 15 residues in the CDR3. In germline, CDR1 is SGHRS, CDR2 YFSETQ. V lost 2 bases to trimming and J lost 0 bases, with 11 bases between them. The chain joins TRBV5-1 to TRBJ1-2; possibly TRBD1 for D (5 bases). Sequencing used PBMCs. This TCR was recovered from a woman aged 30 to 39 in good health and CMV-seropositive. As DNA, the CDR3 is TGCGCCAGCAGCTTTACAGGTTCTTCTAACTATGGCTACACCTTC. It codes for CASSFTGSSNYGYTF.